Only a few counts were recorded for the clone carrying this T cell receptor beta chain. What it binds is not known. These data belong to a study of T cell responses to AZD1222 COVID-19 vaccine. Some clones are missing from TCRdb's copy, which holds only in-frame ones; the method was immunoSEQ multiplex PCR. The table lists some 97,000 clones, over 75% of them singletons. Trimming at V came to 0 bases and at J to 0 bases, leaving 7 bases not matched to a gene. Per germline, CDR1 SGHRS and CDR2 YFSETQ. This CDR3 has 18 amino acids. Points from the study as a whole: Spike-specific TCR breadth and depth were elevated following two AZD1222 doses. AZD1222 recipients seropositive at baseline numbered only 5 or 6. Every sample of the repertoires postdated the peak T cell response. The donor cohort was predominantly white British with a female majority, and clonal diversity may have been underestimated.

The gene calls are TRBV5-1 and TRBJ1-3; 9 bases fit TRBD1. The sample consisted of peripheral blood, taken on day 0 of MenACWY control vaccination. This clonotype originated in an adult in good health. CDR3: CASSLGNSDRGSGNTIYF. In DNA, the CDR3 is TGCGCCAGCAGCTTGGGGAATTCGGACAGGGGCTCTGGAAACACCATATATTTT.